This passage covers 12 T cell receptor beta chains from one sample sequenced in a study of T cells in Graves' hyperthyroidism and ophthalmopathy. RNA transcripts served as the template for amplifying TCR beta CDR3 regions. In the first-round RT-PCR of the TCR CDR3, the HTBI primer set was used. TCRdb processed the multiplex PCR reads anew with MiXCR; each CDR3 protein has one entry. Of over 700,000 distinct CDR3 sequences in the sample, over 35% were seen once. Sequencing was carried out using blood. The receptors were sampled from a man aged 18 to 29 with Graves' hyperthyroidism.

The rearrangement joins TRBV5-1 to TRBJ2-2; D call uncertain. Trimming took 4 bases from V and 0 from J, leaving 10 bases between them. The CDR3 consists of 15 residues. Germline loops: CDR1 SGHRS, CDR2 YFSETQ. The CDR3 region has the DNA TGCGCCAGCAGCCACACGGGTACGAACACCGGGGAGCTGTTTTTT. This encodes CASSHTGTNTGELFF.

The sample holds one count of this clonotype. The chain uses TRBV7-9 and TRBJ2-5; 8 nucleotides match TRBD2. CDR1 and CDR2 (germline): SEHNR, FQNEAQ (reference sequence). Trimming took 2 bases from V and 5 from J; bases not matched to a gene: 7. This CDR3 has 15 residues. CDR3 DNA sequence: TGTGCCAGCAGCTTAACCGGGGGGGCAGGCGAGACCCAGTACTTC. Amino acid sequence: CASSLTGGAGETQYF.

The chain links TRBV10-1 to TRBJ2-7, with 11 bases aligning to TRBD2. The CDR3 runs 16 residues. The ends lost 5 bases at V and 2 bases at J; junction bases unmatched: 8. Germline loops: CDR1 WNHNN, CDR2 SYGVQD (reference sequence). The CDR3 nucleotides are TGCGCCAGCAGTTACATGGGACTAGCGGCGACCTACGAGCAGTACTTC. It encodes CASSYMGLAATYEQYF.

V and J are TRBV10-3 and TRBJ1-5; D is possibly TRBD1 (5 bases). V lost 6 bases and J lost 0, with 9 bases in between. This CDR3 region has 14 residues. CDR1 and CDR2 from the germline V gene are ENHRY and SYGVKD. CDR3 protein: CAIRGGDSNQPQHF. CDR3 coding DNA: TGTGCCATCAGGGGAGGGGATAGCAATCAGCCCCAGCATTTT.

The chain carries TRBV11-1 and TRBJ2-7, with D uncertain. CDR1 SGHAT and CDR2 FQDESV come from the germline V gene (reference sequence). This CDR3 is 14 amino acids long. The germline V and J ends were trimmed by 8 bases and 2 bases, with 16 bases remaining between them. The CDR3: CASLVLAATYEQYF. The DNA for the CDR3 is TGTGCCAGCTTAGTGTTAGCCGCAACCTACGAGCAGTACTTC.

This clonotype has ten or more counts. This sequence joins TRBV4-1 and TRBJ2-5, with D perhaps matching TRBD1 or TRBD2 (6 bases each). The CDR3 has 14 amino acids. The germline gives CDR1 MGHRA, CDR2 YSYEKL. With 5 bases removed from V and 1 base from J, the gap between germline ends came to 11 bases. CDR3 protein: CASSWGAVQETQYF. The CDR3 DNA reads as TGCGCCAGCAGCTGGGGGGCAGTCCAAGAGACCCAGTACTTC.

The V and J genes are TRBV19 and TRBJ2-7; 9 bases are a match to TRBD1. The V segment lost 7 bases and the J segment 5 bases; nucleotides outside the gene matches: 6. The CDR3 loop spans 13 amino acids. The germline V gene encodes CDR1 LNHDA and CDR2 SQIVND (reference sequence). The CDR3 sequence: CASTRTGAHEQYF. The CDR3 DNA reads as TGTGCCAGTACGAGGACAGGGGCCCACGAGCAGTACTTC.

The rearrangement joins TRBV7-8 to TRBJ2-2, with D unresolved. The germline V gene has CDR1 SGHVS and CDR2 FQNEAQ. CDR3 size: 14 residues. Trimming took off 4 bases at V and 4 bases at J, with 10 bases between the two ends. CDR3 coding DNA: TGTGCCAGCAGCTCTGTACACCTCACCGGGGAGCTGTTTTTT. Encoded protein: CASSSVHLTGELFF. Drawing the rest from reference TRBV7-8 and TRBJ2-2, the complete variable domain is GAGVSQSPRYKVAKRGQDVALRCDPISGHVSLFWYQQALGQGPEFLTYFQNEAQLDKSGLPSDRFFAERPEGSVSTLKIQRTQQEDSAVYLCASSSVHLTGELFFGEGSRLTVL.

This clonotype was counted at least ten times. The chain joins TRBV7-2 to TRBJ1-1; 7 positions agree with TRBD1. CDR3 length: 14 residues. V lost 9 bases, J lost 0 bases, and 7 bases stayed unmatched. From germline, CDR1 is SGHTA and CDR2 FQGNSA. This CDR3 reads CASSRQGLNTEAFF. The CDR3 bases are TGTGCCAGTAGTCGACAGGGACTGAACACTGAAGCTTTCTTT. Looking up the rest from reference TRBV7-2 and TRBJ1-1 gives the full variable domain: GAGVSQSPSNKVTEKGKDVELRCDPISGHTALYWYRQSLGQGLEFLIYFQGNSAPDKSGLPSDRFSAERTGGSVSTLTIQRTQQEDSAVYLCASSRQGLNTEAFFGQGTRLTVV.

The chain has TRBV27 and TRBJ2-2; possible D gene TRBD1, 5 bases. The ends were cut back, 3 bases at V and 6 bases at J, with 14 bases in the middle. Germline CDR1 is MNHEY and CDR2 is SMNVEV (reference sequence). The CDR3 sequence is 15 residues long. CDR3 sequence (DNA): TGTGCCAGCAGTTTCTGGGGCCCAGGTGCCGGGGAGCTGTTTTTT. Amino acids: CASSFWGPGAGELFF.

The V and J genes are TRBV6-6 and TRBJ1-1, with TRBD1 matching 7 bases. The V gene's germline CDR1 is MNHNY and CDR2 SVGAGI (reference sequence). Trimming at V came to 6 bases and at J to 3 bases, leaving 10 bases not matched to a gene. This CDR3 is 15 amino acids long. The CDR3 coding sequence is TGTGCCAGCAGGAGGAAAACAGGGGAGGACACTGAAGCTTTCTTT. This gives the protein CASRRKTGEDTEAFF.

This clonotype showed up just a few times. V is TRBV25-1 and J is TRBJ2-7; 8 nucleotides align to TRBD1. This CDR3 is 14 amino acids long. The J segment lost 2 bases and the V segment lost 6 bases, leaving 6 bases of the junction unmatched. From germline, CDR1 is MGHDK and CDR2 SYGVNS. The CDR3 is CASSRDRGTYEQYF. Written as DNA, the CDR3 is TGTGCCAGCAGCCGAGACAGGGGTACCTACGAGCAGTACTTC.